This T cell receptor (beta chain) was sequenced in a study of cytomegalovirus exposure and HLA in healthy donors. It was with 60 Vbeta and 13 Jbeta primers that the PCR ran. Clones were sequenced by immunoSEQ multiplex PCR, and TCRdb holds only the in-frame ones, with some missing. The data show fewer than 120,000 clones, about 73% seen once. Deletions cut 6 bases from V and 7 bases from J, with 15 bases between. Per germline, CDR1 SNHLY and CDR2 FYNNEI. The CDR3 consists of 13 residues. The chain carries TRBV2 and TRBJ1-1; weak D call: TRBD1 (6 bases). This clonotype was obtained from a woman in her 30s in good health and CMV-seronegative. Material for sequencing was PBMCs. CDR3 sequence: CASSETGYLEAFF. CDR3 nucleotides: TGTGCCAGCAGCGAAACAGGGTACCTTGAAGCTTTCTTT.